Shown below are 12 T cell receptor beta chains from a single sample sequenced in a study of blood T cell repertoires in COVID-19. The repertoire was sequenced with immunoSEQ multiplex PCR; TCRdb's copy has only in-frame clones and lacks some. Of 65,000 to 85,000 clones listed, around 88% are singletons. Sequenced: peripheral blood. These TCRs come from a man aged 50-60 years with active COVID-19.

To note about this clone: The sample has other DNA sequences that encode this CDR3 too. The chain carries TRBV5-1 and TRBJ2-5, with 7 positions matching TRBD2. This CDR3 spans 14 amino acids. The V segment lost 0 bases and the J segment 2 bases; nucleotides outside the gene matches: 1. From germline, CDR1 is SGHRS and CDR2 YFSETQ. The DNA for the CDR3 is TGCGCCAGCAGCTTGGTGGGGGGGCAAGAGACCCAGTACTTC. The encoded protein is CASSLVGGQETQYF.

V and J are TRBV7-2 and TRBJ1-2; 7 bases fit TRBD1. There are 16 residues in the CDR3. Losses at the gene ends were 3 bases for V and 6 bases for J; bases not matched to a gene: 13. Germline values: CDR1 SGHTA, CDR2 FQGNSA. The CDR3, as DNA: TGTGCCAGCAGCTTCCCCCCTGGAGGGGGCGCGGATGGCTACACCTTC. Protein sequence: CASSFPPGGGADGYTF.

The chain is built from TRBV19 and TRBJ2-4; 7 bases fit TRBD2. This CDR3 spans 16 amino acids. Germline CDR1 is LNHDA and CDR2 is SQIVND (reference sequence). V lost 1 base to trimming and J lost 2 bases; unmatched junction nucleotides: 5. CDR3 sequence: CASSIVQRGPKNIQYF. The DNA for the CDR3 is TGTGCCAGTAGTATAGTGCAGCGGGGCCCCAAAAACATTCAGTACTTC.

The gene calls are TRBV4-3 and TRBJ2-1, with 8 bases fitting TRBD2. The germline V gene has CDR1 LGHNA and CDR2 YSLEER. CDR3 size: 17 residues. V lost 0 bases and J lost 4; bases outside the gene matches: 8. CDR3 nucleotide sequence: TGCGCCAGCAGCCAAGAAAGGCGGACTAGCTCTTACAATGAGCAGTTCTTC. It specifies CASSQERRTSSYNEQFF.

The chain uses TRBV30 and TRBJ2-3; tentative D call: TRBD1 (5 bases). The germline V gene encodes CDR1 GTSNPN and CDR2 SVGIG (reference sequence). This CDR3 contains 12 residues. V lost 8 bases and J lost 6, with 15 bases in between. This CDR3 is CARELQGDTQYF. The CDR3 nucleotides read TGTGCCCGAGAATTGCAGGGTGATACGCAGTATTTT.

In DNA, the CDR3 is TGTGCCAGCAGTGATGGCAGGAACTATGGCTACACCTTC. Protein: CASSDGRNYGYTF. This chain joins TRBV2 and TRBJ1-2, with D uncertain. Trimming removed 3 bases at V and 2 bases at J, with 7 bases between. Germline V gene lookup returns CDR1 SNHLY and CDR2 FYNNEI. The CDR3 has 13 amino acids. Combining the CDR3 with reference TRBV2 and TRBJ1-2 gives the whole variable domain EPEVTQTPSHQVTQMGQEVILRCVPISNHLYFYWYRQILGQKVEFLVSFYNNEISEKSEIFDDQFSVERPDGSNFTLKIRSTKLEDSAMYFCASSDGRNYGYTFGSGTRLTVV.

The gene calls are TRBV4-2 and TRBJ2-7; maybe TRBD2 (5 bases). Germline V gives CDR1 LGHNA, CDR2 YNFKEQ. V lost 0 bases to trimming and J lost 3 bases, with 9 bases between them. This CDR3 has 14 amino acids. For the CDR3, the DNA is TGTGCCAGCAGCCAAGAAGGGAGCCGCTACGAGCAGTACTTC. Translated, it gives CASSQEGSRYEQYF.

The CDR3 sequence is CASSVTGGYEQYF. The DNA of the CDR3 is TGTGCCAGCAGCGTGACAGGGGGCTACGAGCAGTACTTC. V and J are TRBV9 and TRBJ2-7; TRBD1 aligns across 9 bases. V shed 2 bases and J 3 bases; nucleotides not matched to a gene: 0. The CDR3 spans 13 residues. Per the germline V gene, CDR1 is SGDLS and CDR2 is YYNGEE.

This chain joins TRBV5-1 and TRBJ2-7, with TRBD1 identical over 10 bases. The ends lost 1 base at V and 6 bases at J; junction bases unmatched: 7. Looked up from germline, CDR1 is SGHRS and CDR2 is YFSETQ. This CDR3 is built from 15 residues. In DNA form, the CDR3 reads TGCGCCAGCAGCTTGATAGGGACAGGGGAGAGCGAGCAGTACTTC. This gives the protein CASSLIGTGESEQYF.

DNA of the CDR3: TGTGCCAGCAGCCGAACTAATGAGCAGTTCTTC. Protein: CASSRTNEQFF. This chain uses TRBV4-2 with TRBJ2-1; D not certain. V lost 4 bases and J lost 7, with 5 bases in between. The germline V gene has CDR1 LGHNA and CDR2 YNFKEQ. The CDR3 runs to 11 residues.

The J gene is TRBJ2-5, the V gene TRBV5-4, with D perhaps TRBD1 (6 bases). Germline V gene lookup returns CDR1 SGHNT and CDR2 YYREEE (reference sequence). Trimming took 3 bases from V and 0 from J, leaving 9 bases between them. CDR3 length equals 14 residues. CDR3 DNA: TGTGCCAGCAGCTCCGACAGGTACCAAGAGACCCAGTACTTC. It is translated as CASSSDRYQETQYF. The full variable domain, in which reference TRBV5-4 and TRBJ2-5 provide the parts outside the CDR3, is ETGVTQSPTHLIKTRGQQVTLRCSSQSGHNTVSWYQQALGQGPQFIFQYYREEENGRGNFPPRFSGLQFPNYSSELNVNALELDDSALYLCASSSDRYQETQYFGPGTRLLVL.

V gene TRBV2 combines with J gene TRBJ1-2; D is uncertain. The CDR3 covers 14 residues. V was trimmed by 3 bases and J by 3 bases, leaving 11 bases between them. The germline gives CDR1 SNHLY, CDR2 FYNNEI. The CDR3 reads CASSEVAGYYGYTF. CDR3 coding DNA: TGTGCCAGCAGTGAGGTCGCAGGCTACTATGGCTACACCTTC.